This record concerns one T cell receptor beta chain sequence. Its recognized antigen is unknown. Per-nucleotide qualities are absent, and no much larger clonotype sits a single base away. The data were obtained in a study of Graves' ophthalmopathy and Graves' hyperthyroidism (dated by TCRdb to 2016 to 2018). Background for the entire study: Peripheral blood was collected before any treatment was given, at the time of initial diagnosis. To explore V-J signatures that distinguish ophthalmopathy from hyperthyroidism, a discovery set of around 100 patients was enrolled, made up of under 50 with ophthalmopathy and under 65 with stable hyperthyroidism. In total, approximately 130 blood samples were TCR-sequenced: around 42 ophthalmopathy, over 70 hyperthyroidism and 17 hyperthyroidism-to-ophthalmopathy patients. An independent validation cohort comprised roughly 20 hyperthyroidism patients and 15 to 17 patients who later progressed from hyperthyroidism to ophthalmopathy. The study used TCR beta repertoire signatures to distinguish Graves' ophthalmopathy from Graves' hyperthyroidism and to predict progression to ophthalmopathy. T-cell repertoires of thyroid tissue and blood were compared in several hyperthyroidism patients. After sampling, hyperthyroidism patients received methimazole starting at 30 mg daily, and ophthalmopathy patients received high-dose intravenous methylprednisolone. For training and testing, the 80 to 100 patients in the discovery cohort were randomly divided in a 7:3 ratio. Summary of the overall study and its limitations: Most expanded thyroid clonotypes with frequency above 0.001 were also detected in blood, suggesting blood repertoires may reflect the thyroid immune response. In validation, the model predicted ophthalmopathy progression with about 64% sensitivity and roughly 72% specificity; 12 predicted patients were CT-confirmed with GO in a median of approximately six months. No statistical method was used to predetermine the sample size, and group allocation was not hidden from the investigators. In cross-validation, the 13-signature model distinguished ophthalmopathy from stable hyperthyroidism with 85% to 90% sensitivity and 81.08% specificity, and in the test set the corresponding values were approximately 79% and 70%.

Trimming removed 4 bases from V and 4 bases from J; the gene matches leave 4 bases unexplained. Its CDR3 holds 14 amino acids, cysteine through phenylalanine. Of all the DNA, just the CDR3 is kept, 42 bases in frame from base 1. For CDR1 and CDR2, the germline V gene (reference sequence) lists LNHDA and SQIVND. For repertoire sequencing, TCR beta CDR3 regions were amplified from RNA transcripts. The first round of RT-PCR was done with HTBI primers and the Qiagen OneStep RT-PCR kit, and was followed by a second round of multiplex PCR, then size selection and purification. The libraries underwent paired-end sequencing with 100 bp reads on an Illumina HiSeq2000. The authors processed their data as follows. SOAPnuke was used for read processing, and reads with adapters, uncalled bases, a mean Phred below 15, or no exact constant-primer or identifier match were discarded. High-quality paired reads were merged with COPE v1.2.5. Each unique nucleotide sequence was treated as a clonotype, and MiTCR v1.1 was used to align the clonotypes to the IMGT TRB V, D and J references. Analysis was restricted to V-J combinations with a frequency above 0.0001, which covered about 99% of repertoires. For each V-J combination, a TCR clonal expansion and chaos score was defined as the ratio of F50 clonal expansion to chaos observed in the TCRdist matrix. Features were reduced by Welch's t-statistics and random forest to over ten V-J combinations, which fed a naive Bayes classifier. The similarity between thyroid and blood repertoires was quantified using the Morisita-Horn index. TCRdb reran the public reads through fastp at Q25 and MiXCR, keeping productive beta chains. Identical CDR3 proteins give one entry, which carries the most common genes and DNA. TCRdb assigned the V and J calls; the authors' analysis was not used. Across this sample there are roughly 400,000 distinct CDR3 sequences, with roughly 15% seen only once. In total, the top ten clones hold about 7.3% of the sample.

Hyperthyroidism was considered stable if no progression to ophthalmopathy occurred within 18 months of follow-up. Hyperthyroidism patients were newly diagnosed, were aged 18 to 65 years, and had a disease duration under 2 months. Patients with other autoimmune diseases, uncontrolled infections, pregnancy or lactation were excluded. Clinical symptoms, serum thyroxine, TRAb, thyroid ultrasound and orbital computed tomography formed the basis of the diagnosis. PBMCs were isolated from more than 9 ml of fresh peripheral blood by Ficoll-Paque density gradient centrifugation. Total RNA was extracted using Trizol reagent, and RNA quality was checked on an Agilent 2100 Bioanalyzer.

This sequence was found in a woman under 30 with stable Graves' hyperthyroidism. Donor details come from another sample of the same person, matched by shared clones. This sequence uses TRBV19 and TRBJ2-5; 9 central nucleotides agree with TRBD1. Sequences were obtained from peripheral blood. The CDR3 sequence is CASSTTGGLETQYF. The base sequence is TGTGCCAGTAGTACCACAGGGGGCCTAGAGACCCAGTACTTC.